The source of this T cell receptor beta chain is a study of T cells after yellow fever vaccination. Study-level information: For low cell numbers, libraries were made with SMART-Seq v4 Ultra Low Input.

This clonotype was recorded a few times. The antigen remains undetermined. Broader study findings: Abundant clonotypes from the bulk population could have been carried over as contaminants into FACS-sorted repertoires.

MiXCR was run by TCRdb on the 5' RACE reads, yielding one entry per CDR3 protein. This table has about 580,000 distinct CDR3 sequences, roughly a sixth appearing once. Trimming took 0 bases from V and 5 from J, leaving 11 bases between them. CDR1 is MGHRA, CDR2 YSYEKL, per germline. The CDR3 length is 15 residues. Sequencing was performed on PBMCs, taken 5 to 6 days after the first yellow fever vaccination. This clonotype was obtained from a man younger than 30 who received the YFV17D yellow fever vaccine. This rearrangement joins TRBV4-1 to TRBJ2-1; D uncertain. The CDR3 DNA reads TGCGCCAGCAGCCAAGACAGCGTTTCGAACAATGAGCAGTTCTTC. Encoded protein: CASSQDSVSNNEQFF.